This TCR beta chain was identified during a study of blood T cell repertoires in COVID-19. Germline CDR1 and CDR2: MNHEY and SVGEGT. This CDR3 has 15 residues. In regard to this clone: At one end, the junction sequence differs from germline, possibly due to a read error.

Method: immunoSEQ multiplex PCR; TCRdb's copy keeps in-frame clones and lacks some. This table has approximately 300,000 clones, roughly nine tenths appearing once. The gene calls are TRBV6-2 or TRBV6-3 and TRBJ1-5; D is undetermined. The source of this sequence is a man aged 55 to 70 who had recovered from COVID-19. Sequencing used PBMCs or T cells enriched from blood (not recorded which). The DNA for the CDR3 is TGTGCCAGCAGTTACGAGGGAACTAGCAATCGGCCCCAGCATTTT. This codes for CASSYEGTSNRPQHF.